These T cell receptor beta chains were read from a single sample in a study of PD-1 blockade in mismatch repair-deficient tumors. Clones were sequenced by immunoSEQ multiplex PCR, and TCRdb holds only the in-frame ones, with some missing. The sample lists 76,000 or so clones; 80% to 90% were seen once. The material sequenced was peripheral blood, taken 44 weeks after starting pembrolizumab. The origin of the receptors is an adult with mismatch repair-deficient cancer. Both conserved end residues are trimmed from each CDR3. A D gene is named only where the DNA matches it firmly.

j_gene	len	v_gene	d_gene	CDR3aa
TRBJ2-7	12	TRBV4-2	.	ASSPSRTAYEQY
TRBJ2-1	14	TRBV5-6	TRBD2	ASSRTGTSGYNEQF
TRBJ2-2	12	TRBV27	.	ASSLGLNTGELF
TRBJ1-1	13	TRBV6-5	TRBD1	ASSYTGVMNTEAF
TRBJ2-1	16	TRBV7-3	TRBD2	ASSRGLAGDWDGGEQF
TRBJ2-1	13	TRBV7-2	TRBD1	ASSFPGQGYNEQF
TRBJ2-7	14	TRBV5-5	TRBD2	ASSLGAGEAYYEQY
TRBJ2-1	15	TRBV19	.	AITPPRRLGIYNEQF
TRBJ2-6	17	TRBV7-2	TRBD1	ASSSMGTGLSSGANVLT
TRBJ1-2	8	TRBV29-1	.	SVPWDGYT
TRBJ1-2	13	TRBV19	.	ASSPGDTFVYGYT
TRBJ2-1	9	TRBV19	.	ASSIGLEQF
TRBJ1-1	9	TRBV20-1	.	SASWYTEAF
TRBJ2-7	13	TRBV29-1	.	SGTFGGARIQEQY
TRBJ1-2	13	TRBV2	.	ASSPRQSFLFSYT
TRBJ2-1	11	TRBV6-5	.	ASSPRGYNEQF
TRBJ2-4	9	TRBV21-1	.	ASRAKNIQY
TRBJ1-2	11	TRBV7-2	TRBD1	ASSSRTGAGYT
TRBJ2-3	10	TRBV4-2	.	ASSRGADTQY
TRBJ2-7	14	TRBV28	TRBD2	ASRSSRGLANYEQY
TRBJ2-1	15	TRBV13	TRBD2	ASSPALTSGAAGEQF
TRBJ2-7	12	TRBV7-8	.	ASSLGDASYEQY
TRBJ1-1	11	TRBV18	.	ASSGTENTEAF
TRBJ1-5	13	TRBV5-1	.	ASSLEGSSNQPQH
TRBJ2-5	11	TRBV5-4	TRBD1	ASSPDRVETQY
TRBJ1-5	12	TRBV30	.	AWSVSTGNQPQH
TRBJ2-1	13	TRBV7-3	.	ASSPRDLSYNEQF
TRBJ1-1	13	TRBV9	.	ASSVEAGIRTEAF
TRBJ2-1	14	TRBV25-1	.	ASSAMTGKNGDEQF